The TCR beta chain described here comes from a study of response to subunit inactivated influenza vaccine. Study-level points and caveats: Researchers suggested that each seasonal influenza vaccination recruits few new T cells.

This clonotype came up a few times. Its antigen is as yet unknown. MiXCR, applied by TCRdb to the RT-PCR reads, yields one record per CDR3 protein. In the table there are about 800,000 distinct CDR3 sequences, about 20% of which are singletons. This CDR3 has 13 residues. The germline V and J ends were trimmed by 8 bases and 3 bases, with 14 bases remaining between them. The TCR was taken from a man aged 50 to 60 who received an inactivated influenza vaccine. The source was PBMCs from blood, collected less than 6 days after vaccination. This chain connects TRBV12-3 or TRBV12-4 to TRBJ2-7; either TRBD1 or TRBD2 may supply D (5 bases each). CDR3 amino acids: CASRTRGNYEQYF. CDR3 in DNA: TGTGCCAGCCGGACACGGGGCAACTACGAGCAGTACTTC.